The clone carrying this T cell receptor beta chain was counted only a few times. This sample was included in a study of blood T cell repertoires in COVID-19. Donors of Cohort 3 who recovered were those that had two negative PCRs, clearance, or symptom resolution. CDR1 and CDR2 from the germline V gene are SGHTA and FQGNSA. The CDR3 covers 16 residues. Trimming shortened V by 5 bases and J by 9 bases, and 26 bases separated the two germline ends. The protocol was immunoSEQ multiplex PCR, while the TCRdb copy is restricted to in-frame clones and leaves out a portion. The data contain hundreds of thousands of clones, 87% of them seen just once; the ten biggest clones take up 8% to 9%.

The specimen sequenced was PBMCs or T cells enriched from blood (not recorded which). The TCR originated in a woman in her late teens or twenties who had recovered from COVID-19. The chain is built from TRBV7-2 and TRBJ2-7, with D possibly TRBD1 on 6 matching bases. The CDR3 coding sequence is TGTGCCAGCAGCGCAGTAAGGGCTAGGCAGGGGCCTGCGCAGTACTTC. This gives the protein CASSAVRARQGPAQYF.